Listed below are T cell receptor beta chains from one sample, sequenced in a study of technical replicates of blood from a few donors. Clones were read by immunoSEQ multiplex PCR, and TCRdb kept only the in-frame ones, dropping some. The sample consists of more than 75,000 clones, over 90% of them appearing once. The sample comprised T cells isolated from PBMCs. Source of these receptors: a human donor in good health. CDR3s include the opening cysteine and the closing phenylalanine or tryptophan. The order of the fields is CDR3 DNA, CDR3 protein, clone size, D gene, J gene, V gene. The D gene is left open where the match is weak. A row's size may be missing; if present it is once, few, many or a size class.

TGTGCCAGCAGCTTGGTGGGGGGACTTCTCACAGATACGCAGTATTTT,CASSLVGGLLTDTQYF,once,-,TRBJ2-3,TRBV5-4
TGCAGCGTTGACCCTAGCAATGAGCAGTTCTTC,CSVDPSNEQFF,once,-,TRBJ2-1,TRBV29-1
TGCAGCCAATGGGGGGGGGTAGTCAATGAGCAGTTCTTC,CSQWGGVVNEQFF,-,TRBD2,TRBJ2-1,TRBV29-1
TGTGCCAGCAGTATCGAGAGATTGAACTACGAGCAGTACTTC,CASSIERLNYEQYF,-,-,TRBJ2-7,TRBV6-5
TGTGCCAGCAGCTTAGGCGGGACTGGTATGGATACGCAGTATTTT,CASSLGGTGMDTQYF,once,-,TRBJ2-3,TRBV7-2
TGTGCCAGCAGTTACGGACAAAGCTACGAGCAGTACTTC,CASSYGQSYEQYF,-,-,TRBJ2-7,TRBV6-6
TGTGCCAGCAGCTTGGGGCCGAAATACGAGCAGTACTTC,CASSLGPKYEQYF,-,-,TRBJ2-7,TRBV5-4
TGTGCCAGCACCGCCGGACAGCCCCCTTATAGCAATCAGCCCCAGCATTTT,CASTAGQPPYSNQPQHF,-,-,TRBJ1-5,TRBV9
TGCAGCGTTGGAGACAGGACCTACGAGCAGTACTTC,CSVGDRTYEQYF,-,-,TRBJ2-7,TRBV29-1
TGTGCCTGGACAAGGACTAGCGGACAAGAGACCCAGTACTTC,CAWTRTSGQETQYF,-,TRBD2,TRBJ2-5,TRBV30
TGCGCCAGCAGCCAAGCGGGCGGGAGGGTAGATACGCAGTATTTT,CASSQAGGRVDTQYF,-,TRBD2,TRBJ2-3,TRBV4-1
TGTGCCTGGAGTGTACGGGAGGGATATCTGTTTTTT,CAWSVREGYLFF,few,-,TRBJ1-4,TRBV30
TGTGCCAGCAGTCAGACAGGGGGCGATTCTGGAAACACCATATATTTT,CASSQTGGDSGNTIYF,-,TRBD1,TRBJ1-3,TRBV11-3
TGTGCCAGCAGCTTGGGGCATCACGAGCAGTACTTC,CASSLGHHEQYF,-,-,TRBJ2-7,TRBV5-8
TGTGCCAGCAGGGGTATTGAGGTAGTAGCGGGAGATAAAAGTCCCGATACGCAGTATTTT,CASRGIEVVAGDKSPDTQYF,-,TRBD2,TRBJ2-3,TRBV7-8
TGTGCCAGCAGCGACGATTCCGGGACTAGCGGGAGTCTGTCCTACAATGAGCAGTTCTTC,CASSDDSGTSGSLSYNEQFF,-,TRBD2,TRBJ2-1,TRBV9
TGTGCCAGCAGCCTCCAAGGGGCTTACAATGAGCAGTTCTTC,CASSLQGAYNEQFF,-,-,TRBJ2-1,TRBV4-2
TGTGCCAGCAGCTTCGGACAGTATGAGCAGTACTTC,CASSFGQYEQYF,-,-,TRBJ2-7,TRBV13
TGTGCCAGCATGCTAGCGGGAGGCACCTACAATGAGCAGTTCTTC,CASMLAGGTYNEQFF,once,TRBD2,TRBJ2-1,TRBV27
TGTGCCAGCAGACCCCCAGGGGCGAAGAATGGCTACACCTTC,CASRPPGAKNGYTF,-,-,TRBJ1-2,TRBV5-4
TGTGCCAGCAGTGAACAGGGTTCCCACGAGCAGTACTTC,CASSEQGSHEQYF,-,-,TRBJ2-7,TRBV28
TGTGCCAGCAGCGTAACAGGACAGGGCTCCTACGAGCAGTACTTC,CASSVTGQGSYEQYF,-,TRBD1,TRBJ2-7,TRBV9
TGTGCCAGCAGCGTGAGGGGGTATGAGCAGTTCTTC,CASSVRGYEQFF,-,-,TRBJ2-1,TRBV9
TGTGCCAGCAGTTCGGGGACAGGGGGCACAGATACGCAGTATTTT,CASSSGTGGTDTQYF,-,TRBD1,TRBJ2-3,TRBV28
TGTGCCTGGAGTGTGGGGCAGGGAAGTTACTATGGCTACACCTTC,CAWSVGQGSYYGYTF,-,-,TRBJ1-2,TRBV30
TGCAGCGTTCGCTTAGGGACTCGACAACCGGAGACCCAGTACTTC,CSVRLGTRQPETQYF,-,-,TRBJ2-5,TRBV29-1
TGTGCCAGCAGCCAAGATCTAGGAAGTCAGGGGTTGAACATTCAGTACTTC,CASSQDLGSQGLNIQYF,few,-,TRBJ2-4,TRBV14
TGTGCCAGCAGTTACTACCAGGCTCAGCCCCAGCATTTT,CASSYYQAQPQHF,-,-,TRBJ1-5,TRBV6-5
TGTGCCAGCAGTTTAGTCGGCGGAACTGAAGCTTTCTTT,CASSLVGGTEAFF,once,-,TRBJ1-1,TRBV27
TGTGCCAGCAGTCCTCAGCAGGGGACCGGGCAGCCCCAGCATTTT,CASSPQQGTGQPQHF,-,-,TRBJ1-5,TRBV28
TGCGCCAGCAGCTTCGACCCCCAGGATCTTGAGTACACTGAAGCTTTCTTT,CASSFDPQDLEYTEAFF,-,-,TRBJ1-1,TRBV5-1
TGTGCCAGCGGAGGACAGTTATTTTCCTACGAGCAGTACTTC,CASGGQLFSYEQYF,-,-,TRBJ2-7,TRBV28
TGTGCCAGCAGCGCTGGACTAGCGGGAGTGGAGACCCAGTACTTC,CASSAGLAGVETQYF,-,TRBD2,TRBJ2-5,TRBV5-4
TGTGCCAGCAGCTTAGCGAAGGAATTGCGGGGCCAAGGTGATACGCAGTATTTT,CASSLAKELRGQGDTQYF,once,-,TRBJ2-3,TRBV7-2